This entry lists 27 T cell receptor beta chains sequenced from one sample in a study of blood T cell repertoires in COVID-19. Sequencing used immunoSEQ multiplex PCR; TCRdb keeps in-frame clones, though not all of them. The sample comprises about 270,000 clones, around 81% of which are singletons, and 2.5% to 3% rests with the top ten. What was sequenced was peripheral blood. The receptors shown here come from a woman in her fifties or sixties with active or convalescent COVID-19.

The gene calls are TRBV20-1 and TRBJ2-2; D gene ambiguous. The V gene lost 3 bases and the J gene lost 6 bases, with 17 bases spanning the gap. Germline CDR1 DFQATT, CDR2 SNEGSKA (reference sequence). The CDR3 is made up of 15 amino acids. CDR3 amino acids: CSASPTPGPSGELFF. Written as DNA, the CDR3 is TGCAGTGCTAGTCCCACGCCGGGTCCCTCCGGGGAGCTGTTTTTT.

The V call is TRBV5-5, the J call TRBJ1-2; no reliable D call. This CDR3 is built from 16 residues. Trimming removed 2 bases at V and 4 bases at J, with 18 bases between. Germline V lookup: CDR1 SGHKS, CDR2 YYEKEE (reference sequence). The DNA of the CDR3 is TGTGCCAGCAGCTTACATCCCGCGGATCCATCCTATGGCTACACCTTC. Residues: CASSLHPADPSYGYTF.

V is TRBV6-2 or TRBV6-3 and J is TRBJ1-5; 8 nucleotides agree with TRBD1. The V and J ends lost 6 bases and 4 bases, in that order; junction bases with no gene match: 8. Germline V gives CDR1 MNHEY, CDR2 SVGEGT. This CDR3 spans 15 amino acids. This CDR3 is CASSLGQGLNQPQHF. The CDR3 DNA reads TGTGCCAGCAGCCTAGGACAGGGTTTAAATCAGCCCCAGCATTTT.

This chain joins TRBV10-1 and TRBJ1-5; no definite D call. The V gene lost 11 bases and the J gene lost 0 bases, with 5 bases spanning the gap. The CDR3 runs to 11 residues. Germline V gives CDR1 WNHNN, CDR2 SYGVQD (reference sequence). CDR3 coding DNA: TGCGCCGGACTTAGCAATCAGCCCCAGCATTTT. Residues: CAGLSNQPQHF.

J is TRBJ2-2 and V is TRBV19; the D is unclear. V was trimmed by 5 bases and J by 3 bases, leaving 16 bases between them. The CDR3 spans 16 residues. In germline, CDR1 is LNHDA, CDR2 SQIVND (reference sequence). The chain's CDR3 is CASSFELHSYTGELFF. The CDR3 DNA reads as TGTGCCAGTAGTTTCGAGTTGCACAGCTACACCGGGGAGCTGTTTTTT.

The table lists this clone with a few counts. The genes are TRBV25-1 and TRBJ2-1; the match to TRBD2 covers 7 bases. Germline-derived CDR1 and CDR2 are MGHDK and SYGVNS. This CDR3 spans 16 amino acids. The V gene end was trimmed by 3 bases and the J gene end by 0 bases; junction bases not matched to a gene: 5. In DNA form, the CDR3 reads TGTGCCAGCAGTGAGGTTGGCGGGAGCTCCTACAATGAGCAGTTCTTC. It codes for CASSEVGGSSYNEQFF.

The chain links TRBV28 to TRBJ2-2; a weak D match, TRBD2 (6 bases). There are 16 residues in the CDR3. The V and J ends lost 5 bases and 0 bases respectively, with 13 bases between them. CDR1 MDHEN and CDR2 SYDVKM come from the germline V gene. CDR3 region: CASSPQRATNTGELFF. The CDR3 DNA reads as TGTGCCAGCAGTCCACAGCGGGCAACGAACACCGGGGAGCTGTTTTTT.

The CDR3 DNA reads as TGTGCCAGCAGCTTAGGGAGAAATGAAAAACTGTTTTTT. Translation gives CASSLGRNEKLFF. The chain carries TRBV7-3 and TRBJ1-4, with D hard to call. V was shortened by 2 bases and J by 5 bases, with 6 bases between the two germline ends. The germline V gene has CDR1 SGHTA and CDR2 FQGTGA. The CDR3 runs to 13 residues.

This chain joins TRBV2 and TRBJ1-5; 8 bases align to TRBD1. This CDR3 is built from 14 residues. With 9 bases clipped from V and 6 bases from J, the junction kept 10 bases outside the gene matches. The germline V gene encodes CDR1 SNHLY and CDR2 FYNNEI. The CDR3 nucleotides are TGTGCCAGTTTGGACAGGGAGGAAGGTCAGCCCCAGCATTTT. This encodes CASLDREEGQPQHF.

The V and J genes are TRBV6-2 or TRBV6-3 and TRBJ2-5, with TRBD2 as a possible D gene (6 bases). CDR1 is MNHEY and CDR2 is SVGEGT in the germline V gene. The CDR3 runs 14 residues. V was shortened by 4 bases and J by 7 bases, with 16 bases between the two germline ends. The CDR3 region is CASSLGLGLGTQYF. The CDR3 DNA sequence: TGTGCCAGCAGTTTGGGACTGGGCCTCGGGACCCAGTACTTC.

This clone was detected only once. V usage is TRBV4-2 and J usage is TRBJ2-3; TRBD2 might be the D (7 bases). The V and J ends lost 1 base and 6 bases respectively, with 26 bases between them. Per germline, CDR1 LGHNA and CDR2 YNFKEQ. This CDR3 spans 19 amino acids. CDR3 loop: CASSQVMTGGLSGMDTQYF. DNA of the CDR3: TGTGCCAGCAGCCAAGTGATGACGGGGGGCCTGTCGGGGATGGATACGCAGTATTTT.

The chain links TRBV5-1 to TRBJ1-3, with 7 bases that match TRBD1. V dropped 4 bases and J dropped 2; count of bases not matched to a gene: 3. The CDR3 has 14 residues. Germline values: CDR1 SGHRS, CDR2 YFSETQ. CDR3 nucleotides: TGCGCCAGCAGCCGACAGGGTACTGGAAACACCATATATTTT. This gives the protein CASSRQGTGNTIYF.

V and J are TRBV10-1 and TRBJ1-3; 7 bases are shared with TRBD1. V was pared by 0 bases and J by 14 bases, with 7 bases of the junction left unmatched. This CDR3 is built from 13 residues. CDR1 is WNHNN and CDR2 is SYGVQD in the germline V gene (reference sequence). CDR3 sequence reads: CASSESLEGALYF. The CDR3 coding sequence is TGCGCCAGCAGTGAGTCATTGGAGGGGGCACTATATTTT.

J is TRBJ1-1 and V is TRBV5-1; D uncertain. Germline values: CDR1 SGHRS, CDR2 YFSETQ. The CDR3 is 15 amino acids. V was trimmed by 1 base and J by 1 base, leaving 11 bases between them. The CDR3 coding sequence is TGCGCCAGCAGCTTGAGGCTACGGGGGAACACTGAAGCTTTCTTT. Protein: CASSLRLRGNTEAFF.

The rearrangement joins TRBV19 to TRBJ2-1; no clear D. Trimming stripped 1 base from V and 5 bases from J, with 9 bases between. The germline V gene has CDR1 LNHDA and CDR2 SQIVND (reference sequence). There are 14 residues in the CDR3. The CDR3 nucleotides are TGTGCCAGTAGTATAGGCCCTAATAACAATGAGCAGTTCTTC. Amino acids: CASSIGPNNNEQFF.

The chain carries TRBV29-1 and TRBJ2-1, with unresolved D. V lost 4 bases and J lost 0, with 7 bases in between. Germline V gives CDR1 SQVTM, CDR2 ANQGSEA. This CDR3 has 13 residues. The CDR3 loop reads CSVARSSYNEQFF. The DNA of the CDR3 is TGCAGCGTTGCCAGAAGCTCCTACAATGAGCAGTTCTTC.

The chain is built from TRBV6-5 and TRBJ1-6, with D possibly TRBD1 on 5 matching bases. Looked up from germline, CDR1 is MNHEY and CDR2 is SVGAGI. V lost 6 bases and J 7 bases, leaving 16 bases between the germline ends. CDR3 length equals 15 residues. The CDR3, as DNA: TGTGCCAGCAGGGGACTGATTTCATCCAATTCACCCCTCCACTTT. Translation gives CASRGLISSNSPLHF.

With regard to this clone: Germline and junction disagree at one end, which may indicate a read error. The chain joins TRBV7-7 to TRBJ2-5, with TRBD2 matching 9 bases. CDR3 length: 15 residues. Germline CDR1 and CDR2: SSHAT and FNYEAQ (reference sequence). The CDR3 DNA follows: TGTGCTAGCAGCTATAAGCGGGGGGTACAAGAGACCCAGTACTTC. Residues: CASSYKRGVQETQYF.

The chain is built from TRBV6-6 and TRBJ1-1; 8 positions match TRBD1. V lost 6 bases and J lost 1; bases outside the gene matches: 10. The CDR3 contains 16 residues. Germline V gene data show CDR1 as MNHNY and CDR2 as SVGAGI (reference sequence). The CDR3 DNA reads TGTGCCAGCAGGACAGGGGCTAACCCGCCGAACACTGAAGCTTTCTTT. Translation: CASRTGANPPNTEAFF.

The CDR3 nucleotides are TGTGCCACCAGCCGATCCGGGACAGGGGATGGTCAGCCCCAGCATTTT. This encodes CATSRSGTGDGQPQHF. This sequence joins TRBV15 and TRBJ1-5; 10 bases line up with TRBD1. The CDR3 is 16 residues long. V dropped 5 bases and J dropped 6; count of bases not matched to a gene: 10. Per the germline V gene, CDR1 is LNHNV and CDR2 is YYDKDF (reference sequence).

The genes are TRBV12-5 and TRBJ1-2, with 7 bases aligning to TRBD1. The CDR3 is 16 residues long. Germline CDR1 reads LGHNT; CDR2 reads FRNRAP. Trimming cost V 2 bases and J 3 bases; bases outside gene matches: 9. The DNA for the CDR3 is TGTGCTAGTGGTTTGCCCCGAGGGGGGACAGACTATGGCTACACCTTC. Amino acid sequence: CASGLPRGGTDYGYTF.

On this clone: Germline is not matched at one junction end, which may reflect a read error. V is TRBV11-1 and J is TRBJ1-1; the D gene is possibly TRBD1 (6 bases). The CDR3 has 14 amino acids. Germline values: CDR1 SGHAT, CDR2 FQDESV (reference sequence). CDR3 DNA: TGTGCCAGCAGCCACCATCAGGCAGGGGCTGAGGCTTTCTTT. Its translation is CASSHHQAGAEAFF.

The rearrangement joins TRBV7-6 to TRBJ2-3; maybe TRBD2 (6 bases). The CDR3 consists of 16 residues. CDR1 is SGHVS, CDR2 FNYEAQ, per germline. V gave up 5 bases and J gave up 2 bases, with 17 bases separating them. The CDR3, as DNA: TGTGCCAGCAGCCCCCAAACGGGGGTGGTCACAGATACGCAGTATTTT. It yields the protein CASSPQTGVVTDTQYF.

The chain recombines TRBV29-1 with TRBJ2-3, with 7 bases fitting TRBD2. From germline, CDR1 is SQVTM and CDR2 ANQGSEA. The CDR3 runs 17 residues. The V gene end was trimmed by 3 bases and the J gene end by 4 bases; junction bases not matched to a gene: 16. Here the CDR3 reads CSVDGSGRGLGPDTQYF. CDR3 sequence (DNA): TGCAGCGTTGATGGTAGCGGGCGGGGGTTGGGGCCAGATACGCAGTATTTT.

This rearrangement joins TRBV19 to TRBJ2-2; the D gene is possibly TRBD1 (7 bases). In germline, CDR1 is LNHDA, CDR2 SQIVND (reference sequence). The CDR3 runs to 16 residues. The V end was cut by 8 bases, the J end by 3 bases, with 19 bases between. CDR3 protein: CASVTLEGAHTGELFF. As DNA, the CDR3 is TGTGCCAGTGTAACACTGGAGGGGGCGCACACCGGGGAGCTGTTTTTT.

The J gene is TRBJ2-2, the V gene TRBV2, with D maybe TRBD1 (6 bases). CDR1 is SNHLY, CDR2 FYNNEI, per germline. The length of the CDR3 is 12 residues. Trimming cost V 5 bases and J 13 bases, with 14 bases left between them. Here the CDR3 DNA reads TGTGCCAGCAGTCGACGACAGGCAGGGCTGTTTTTT. It codes for CASSRRQAGLFF.

The chain employs TRBV19 and TRBJ2-7; D is ambiguous. Germline CDR1 LNHDA, CDR2 SQIVND (reference sequence). This CDR3 is 16 amino acids long. V lost 1 base and J 2 bases, leaving 15 bases between the germline ends. In DNA form, the CDR3 reads TGTGCCAGTAGTATAGTAGGCGGCGGCCCCGCCTACGAGCAGTACTTC. Translating gives CASSIVGGGPAYEQYF.